The clone carrying this T cell receptor beta chain was detected only a few times. The table came from immunoSEQ multiplex PCR; TCRdb's copy has only in-frame clones and leaves some out. This sample has 99,000 or so clones, with 82% found just once. This specimen comes from a study of T cell responses to AZD1222 COVID-19 vaccine. The CDR3 extends over 13 amino acids. Trimming took 6 bases from V and 3 from J; bases not matched to a gene: 5. The germline V gene encodes CDR1 LNHDA and CDR2 SQIVND (reference sequence). The sequence was obtained from an adult in good health. The V call is TRBV19, the J call TRBJ2-7; 7 bases line up with TRBD2. Sequencing was performed on peripheral blood, taken on day 0 of AZD1222 vaccination. The DNA of the CDR3 is TGTGCCAGTAGGCGGGGGAAGGGCTACGAGCAGTACTTC. Translation gives CASRRGKGYEQYF. Supplemented by reference TRBV19 and TRBJ2-7, the full variable domain reads DGGITQSPKYLFRKEGQNVTLSCEQNLNHDAMYWYRQDPGQGLRLIYYSQIVNDFQKGDIAEGYSVSREKKESFPLTVTSAQKNPTAFYLCASRRGKGYEQYFGPGTRLTVT.